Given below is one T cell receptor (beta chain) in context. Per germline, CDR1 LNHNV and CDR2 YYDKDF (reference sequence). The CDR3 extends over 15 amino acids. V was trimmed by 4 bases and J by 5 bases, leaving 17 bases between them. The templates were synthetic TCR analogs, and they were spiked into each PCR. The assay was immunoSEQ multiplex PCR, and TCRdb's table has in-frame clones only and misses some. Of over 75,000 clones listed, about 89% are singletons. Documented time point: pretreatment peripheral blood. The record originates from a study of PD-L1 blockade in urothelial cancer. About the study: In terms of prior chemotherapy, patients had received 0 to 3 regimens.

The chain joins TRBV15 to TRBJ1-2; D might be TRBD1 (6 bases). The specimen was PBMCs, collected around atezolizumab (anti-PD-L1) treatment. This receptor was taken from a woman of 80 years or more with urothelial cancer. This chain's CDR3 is CATSISDSPGYGYTF. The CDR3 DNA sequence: TGTGCCACCAGCATTTCGGACAGCCCCGGGTATGGCTACACCTTC.